The 20 T cell receptor beta chains listed next were all sequenced from one sample in a study of control samples from healthy donors and cancer patients. Libraries were prepared by immunoSEQ multiplex PCR; TCRdb keeps only in-frame clonotypes and omits some of them. The sample holds approximately 120,000 clones; approximately 90% are singletons and the top ten take approximately 4%. The sample taken for sequencing was blood. These TCRs come from a human donor in good health. The donor label of this sample is uncertain.

The chain employs TRBV2 and TRBJ2-1, with a possible D match to TRBD1 (6 bases). The CDR3 sequence is 12 residues long. Germline CDR1 SNHLY, CDR2 FYNNEI. V lost 8 bases and J 6 bases, leaving 11 bases between the germline ends. CDR3 in amino acids: CASDQGSNEQFF. CDR3 nucleotide sequence: TGTGCCAGCGACCAGGGGAGCAATGAGCAGTTCTTC.

The rearrangement uses TRBV30 and TRBJ2-1, with 9 bases that match TRBD1. The CDR3 length is 13 residues. Per the germline V gene, CDR1 is GTSNPN and CDR2 is SVGIG (reference sequence). J gave up 6 bases and V 5 bases, and 5 bases lay outside the gene matches. The CDR3 spells CAWSGTGINEQFF. The CDR3 DNA sequence: TGTGCCTGGTCCGGGACAGGGATCAATGAGCAGTTCTTC.

The chain employs TRBV28 and TRBJ2-1, with D unclear. The CDR3 is 12 residues long. With 5 bases removed from V and 5 bases from J, the gap between germline ends came to 7 bases. The V gene's germline CDR1 is MDHEN and CDR2 SYDVKM. The CDR3 DNA sequence: TGTGCCAGCAGTGTCAGGCACAATGAGCAGTTCTTC. Protein sequence: CASSVRHNEQFF.

The chain carries TRBV21-1 and TRBJ1-3. TRBV21-1 is designated a pseudogene. CDR3 length: 12 residues. The CDR3 coding sequence is TGTGCCAGCAGCACCTCTGGAAACACCATATATTTT. Protein product: CASSTSGNTIYF.

The chain has TRBV6-5 and TRBJ2-3; tentatively, D is TRBD2 (6 bases). The germline CDR1 and CDR2 sequences are MNHEY and SVGAGI. The CDR3 extends over 13 amino acids. Trimming took off 2 bases at V and 4 bases at J, with 7 bases between the two ends. The CDR3 here is CASSYGGADTQYF. DNA for the CDR3: TGTGCCAGCAGTTACGGAGGGGCAGATACGCAGTATTTT.

This clone was recorded many times. This chain connects TRBV19 to TRBJ1-2; 9 positions agree with TRBD1. The length of the CDR3 is 14 residues. With V trimmed by 7 bases and J by 7 bases, 10 bases remained unmatched. Germline values: CDR1 LNHDA, CDR2 SQIVND (reference sequence). CDR3 amino acids: CASIYSGQGGGYTF. As DNA, the CDR3 is TGTGCCAGTATTTACTCGGGACAGGGAGGTGGCTACACCTTC.

This chain links TRBV27 with TRBJ2-7; D call uncertain. Germline values: CDR1 MNHEY, CDR2 SMNVEV (reference sequence). The CDR3 length is 13 residues. V lost 2 bases to trimming and J lost 3 bases, with 8 bases between them. This CDR3 reads CASSLGGYYEQYF. In DNA form, the CDR3 reads TGTGCCAGCAGTTTAGGCGGTTACTACGAGCAGTACTTC.

The CDR3 here is CASSSSGFRGYTF. CDR3 in DNA: TGTGCCAGCAGCTCTTCAGGGTTTCGGGGCTACACCTTC. This chain uses TRBV7-8 with TRBJ1-2, with TRBD1 as a possible D gene (5 bases). This CDR3 spans 13 amino acids. From germline, CDR1 is SGHVS and CDR2 FQNEAQ. V was shortened by 4 bases and J by 8 bases, with 14 bases between the two germline ends. The full variable domain, rest sourced from reference TRBV7-8 and TRBJ1-2, is GAGVSQSPRYKVAKRGQDVALRCDPISGHVSLFWYQQALGQGPEFLTYFQNEAQLDKSGLPSDRFFAERPEGSVSTLKIQRTQQEDSAVYLCASSSSGFRGYTFGSGTRLTVV.

Here the CDR3 reads CATSDPGQPQHF. CDR3 DNA: TGTGCCACCAGTGACCCCGGGCAGCCCCAGCATTTT. The rearrangement joins TRBV24-1 to TRBJ1-5; no firm D call. Looked up from germline, CDR1 is KGHDR and CDR2 is SFDVKD. The length of the CDR3 is 12 residues. The germline V and J ends were trimmed by 4 bases and 7 bases, with 7 bases remaining between them.

The rearrangement joins TRBV27 to TRBJ2-7; 7 bases are a match to TRBD1. This CDR3 has 13 amino acids. Germline CDR1 is MNHEY and CDR2 is SMNVEV (reference sequence). Losses at the gene ends were 6 bases for V and 2 bases for J; bases not matched to a gene: 4. CDR3 in amino acids: CASSRRGPYEQYF. The CDR3 region has the DNA TGTGCCAGCAGCCGTAGGGGGCCCTACGAGCAGTACTTC.

The V and J genes are TRBV6-4 and TRBJ1-5; maybe TRBD1 (5 bases). CDR1 and CDR2 from the germline V gene are MRHNA and SNTAGT. Trimming removed 0 bases at V and 4 bases at J, with 7 bases between. The CDR3 length is 14 residues. The CDR3 DNA follows: TGTGCCAGCAGTGACTCGGCAGGGAATCAGCCCCAGCATTTT. Translation gives CASSDSAGNQPQHF.

Here the CDR3 DNA reads TGTGCCAGCAGCCAGGGGAACACTGAAGCTTTCTTT. Its protein is CASSQGNTEAFF. The chain is built from TRBV6-5 and TRBJ1-1; D perhaps matches TRBD1 (5 bases). Trimming shortened V by 6 bases and J by 1 base, and 6 bases separated the two germline ends. Per germline, CDR1 MNHEY and CDR2 SVGAGI. The CDR3 extends over 12 amino acids.

The chain employs TRBV6-5 and TRBJ2-7; possibly TRBD1 for D (5 bases). The V and J ends lost 2 bases and 7 bases respectively, with 6 bases between them. CDR1 and CDR2 (germline): MNHEY, SVGAGI. There are 11 residues in the CDR3. The CDR3 coding sequence is TGTGCCAGCAGTTACAGGGGAGAGCAGTACTTC. It encodes CASSYRGEQYF.

This chain joins TRBV5-4 and TRBJ1-1; D is ambiguous. The CDR3 is 15 residues long. V was clipped by 7 bases and J by 0 bases, with 16 bases between them. Germline V gene data show CDR1 as SGHNT and CDR2 as YYREEE (reference sequence). The CDR3: CASRKGREMNTEAFF. DNA of the CDR3: TGTGCCAGCCGGAAGGGTAGGGAAATGAACACTGAAGCTTTCTTT.

The chain uses TRBV2 and TRBJ2-3; D assignment may be TRBD1 or TRBD2 (5 bases each). The CDR3 length is 14 residues. The V end was cut by 7 bases, the J end by 0 bases, with 11 bases between. The germline CDR1 and CDR2 sequences are SNHLY and FYNNEI. The CDR3 loop is CASNKGSSTDTQYF. CDR3 in DNA: TGTGCCAGCAACAAGGGGAGTAGCACAGATACGCAGTATTTT.

This chain connects TRBV19 to TRBJ1-3; 11 nucleotides match TRBD1. In germline, CDR1 is LNHDA, CDR2 SQIVND (reference sequence). The CDR3 loop spans 17 amino acids. V lost 6 bases, J lost 2 bases, and 9 bases stayed unmatched. CDR3 sequence (DNA): TGTGCCAGTAGCCGGGACAGGGGGAACAAGGCTGGAAACACCATATATTTT. This sequence encodes CASSRDRGNKAGNTIYF.

Points on this clone: Within the sample, other DNA sequences also encode this same CDR3. The chain has TRBV27 and TRBJ1-6; D gene uncertain. In germline, CDR1 is MNHEY, CDR2 SMNVEV (reference sequence). V shed 4 bases and J shed 7 bases, with 5 bases lying between them. The CDR3 has 12 residues. The CDR3 region has the DNA TGTGCCAGCAGTTCACAGAATTCACCCCTCCACTTT. Translating gives CASSSQNSPLHF.

The V gene is TRBV29-1, the J gene TRBJ1-1; D remains unclear. CDR1 and CDR2 (germline): SQVTM, ANQGSEA. CDR3 length: 11 amino acids. The ends were cut back, 6 bases at V and 6 bases at J, with 11 bases in the middle. CDR3 amino acids: CSVTDLAEAFF. CDR3 DNA sequence: TGCAGCGTAACAGACCTAGCTGAAGCTTTCTTT.

The chain joins TRBV27 to TRBJ1-5, with TRBD1 as a possible D gene (5 bases). Germline CDR1 MNHEY, CDR2 SMNVEV (reference sequence). V was trimmed by 3 bases and J by 8 bases, leaving 14 bases between them. CDR3 size: 14 residues. The CDR3 DNA follows: TGTGCCAGCAGTTTGGGGGTCCCTGGGGAGCCCCAGCATTTT. Amino acid sequence: CASSLGVPGEPQHF.

The chain employs TRBV7-9 and TRBJ1-3; a possible D gene is TRBD1 (5 bases). This CDR3 is built from 17 residues. The V gene's germline CDR1 is SEHNR and CDR2 FQNEAQ (reference sequence). V shed 6 bases and J shed 4 bases, with 22 bases lying between them. The CDR3 DNA reads as TGTGCCAGCAGAGATTGGGACGGAGCATTGAGGGGAAACACCATATATTTT. Its protein product is CASRDWDGALRGNTIYF.